This section outlines one TCR beta chain sequence together with its context. The antigen is undetermined. The CDR3 length is 16 residues. The germline V gene has CDR1 SGHNT and CDR2 YYREEE (reference sequence). With 0 bases clipped from V and 1 base from J, the junction kept 6 bases outside the gene matches. The data stem from a study of OX40 agonist ivuxolimab in advanced cancers. Study findings and constraints: In general, CD8+ T cells held more expanded clones than CD4+ did, on average. Both blood CD4+ and CD8+ T cells showed clonal growth by week 6 at 0.1 to 3.0 mg/kg.

Some clones are missing from TCRdb's copy, which holds only in-frame ones; the method was immunoSEQ multiplex PCR. The profile covers 37,000 or so clones, with roughly 82% appearing a single time and around 2% taken by the ten largest. Sequencing was performed on CD4+ or CD8+ T cells sorted from blood, taken in a trial of the OX40 agonist ivuxolimab. The J gene is TRBJ1-2, the V gene TRBV5-4, with TRBD1 matching over 7 bases. The receptor was derived from an adult with an advanced solid tumor such as melanoma, head and neck, liver or kidney cancer. The CDR3 region is CASSLGEGGYNYGYTF. The CDR3 DNA sequence: TGTGCCAGCAGCTTGGGAGAAGGGGGCTATAACTATGGCTACACCTTC.